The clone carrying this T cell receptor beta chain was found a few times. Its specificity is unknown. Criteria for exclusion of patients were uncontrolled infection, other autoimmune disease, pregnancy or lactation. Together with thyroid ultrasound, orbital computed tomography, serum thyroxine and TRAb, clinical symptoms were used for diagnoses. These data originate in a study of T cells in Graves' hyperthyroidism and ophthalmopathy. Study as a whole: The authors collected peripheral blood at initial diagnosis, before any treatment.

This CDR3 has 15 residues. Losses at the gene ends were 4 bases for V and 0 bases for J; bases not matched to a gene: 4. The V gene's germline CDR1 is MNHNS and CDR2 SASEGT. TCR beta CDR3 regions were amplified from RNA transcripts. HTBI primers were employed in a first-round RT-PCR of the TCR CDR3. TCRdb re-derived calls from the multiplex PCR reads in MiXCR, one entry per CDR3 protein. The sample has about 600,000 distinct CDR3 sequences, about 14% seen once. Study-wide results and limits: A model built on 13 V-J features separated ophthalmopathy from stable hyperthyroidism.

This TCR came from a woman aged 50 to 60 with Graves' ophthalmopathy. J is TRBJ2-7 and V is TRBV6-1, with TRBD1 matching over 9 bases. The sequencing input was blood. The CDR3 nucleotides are TGTGCCAGCAGTGGGGGGACAGGGAGCTCCTACGAGCAGTACTTC. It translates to CASSGGTGSSYEQYF.